These 5 T cell receptor beta chains came from one sample sequenced in a study of cytomegalovirus exposure and HLA in healthy donors. Use of 60 Vbeta and 13 Jbeta primers characterized the PCR. Libraries were prepared by immunoSEQ multiplex PCR; TCRdb keeps only in-frame clonotypes and omits some of them. This table has roughly 120,000 clones, around 80% appearing once. The sample was PBMCs. The source of these receptors is a man under 40 in good health and CMV-seropositive.

The V and J genes are TRBV7-6 and TRBJ1-2; D perhaps matches TRBD1 (5 bases). V was shortened by 3 bases and J by 6 bases, with 14 bases between the two germline ends. CDR1 and CDR2 (germline): SGHVS, FNYEAQ. This CDR3 is built from 14 residues. The CDR3 loop reads CASSFSLGGHGYTF. For the CDR3, the DNA is TGTGCCAGCAGCTTCTCCCTGGGGGGACATGGCTACACCTTC.

The chain links TRBV6-6 to TRBJ1-2; no definite D call. The CDR3 totals 13 residues. In germline, CDR1 is MNHNY, CDR2 SVGAGI (reference sequence). V was trimmed by 0 bases and J by 4 bases, leaving 6 bases between them. Written as DNA, the CDR3 is TGTGCCAGCAGTTACTCGGCAAGCTATGGCTACACCTTC. Residues: CASSYSASYGYTF.

The rearrangement uses TRBV30 and TRBJ2-3, with D hard to call. Germline V gene lookup returns CDR1 GTSNPN and CDR2 SVGIG (reference sequence). The CDR3 is 12 residues long. With 0 bases removed from V and 7 bases from J, the gap between germline ends came to 8 bases. The CDR3 region has the DNA TGTGCCTGGAGTGTGAGGAGAAATACGCAGTATTTT. Its protein is CAWSVRRNTQYF.

The chain uses TRBV6-1 and TRBJ1-3, with unresolved D. V was shortened by 5 bases and J by 0 bases, with 11 bases between the two germline ends. Germline V gene data show CDR1 as MNHNS and CDR2 as SASEGT. This CDR3 is built from 15 residues. The CDR3 protein is CASSLEEYSGNTIYF. In DNA form, the CDR3 reads TGTGCCAGCAGTCTGGAGGAGTACTCTGGAAACACCATATATTTT.

The genes are TRBV28 and TRBJ1-2; TRBD1 matches 12 bases. The V segment lost 5 bases and the J segment 6 bases; nucleotides outside the gene matches: 7. Germline lookup yields CDR1 MDHEN and CDR2 SYDVKM. The CDR3 runs to 15 residues. CDR3: CASSTPGQGANGYTF. The CDR3 DNA reads as TGTGCCAGCAGTACGCCGGGACAGGGGGCAAATGGCTACACCTTC.